This is a list of T cell receptor beta chains from one sample in a study of cytomegalovirus exposure and HLA in healthy donors. Clones were read by immunoSEQ multiplex PCR, and TCRdb kept only the in-frame ones, dropping some. The sample has more than 95,000 clones; 75% to 85% are singletons. The source material was PBMCs. All receptors come from a man under 40 in good health and CMV-seropositive. CDR3s include the opening cysteine and the closing phenylalanine or tryptophan. D genes are given only for firm matches. Clone sizes are given selectively: once, few, many, or a class where the clone is expanded.

V gene	D gene	J gene	clone size	CDR3 protein	CDR3 DNA
TRBV6-6	TRBD1	TRBJ1-3	-	CASSYPGTDSGNTIYF	TGTGCCAGCAGTTACCCGGGGACAGACTCTGGAAACACCATATATTTT
TRBV5-1	-	TRBJ2-6	-	CASYESPGSGANVLTF	TGCGCCAGCTATGAGAGTCCGGGGAGTGGGGCCAACGTCCTGACTTTC
TRBV6-4	TRBD2	TRBJ2-3	few	CASSEVGGGYTDTQYF	TGTGCCAGCAGTGAAGTTGGCGGGGGGTACACAGATACGCAGTATTTT
TRBV9	-	TRBJ1-1	-	CASSVVPEREAFF	TGTGCCAGCAGCGTAGTTCCGGAGAGGGAAGCTTTCTTT
TRBV5-8	-	TRBJ2-4	-	CASRADRNIQYF	TGTGCCAGCAGAGCGGACCGAAACATTCAGTACTTC
TRBV19	TRBD1	TRBJ1-2	once	CASSSTGQGAPGYGYTF	TGTGCCAGTAGTTCGACGGGACAGGGGGCGCCCGGCTATGGCTACACCTTC
TRBV30	-	TRBJ1-4	-	CAWSKPHGQTTNEKLFF	TGTGCCTGGTCAAAACCCCACGGACAGACAACTAATGAAAAACTGTTTTTT
TRBV5-1	-	TRBJ1-3	-	CASSLGGSSGNTIYF	TGCGCCAGCAGCTTGGGCGGAAGCTCTGGAAACACCATATATTTT
TRBV19	TRBD1	TRBJ1-6	-	CASTIGGTGYSPLHF	TGTGCCAGTACCATCGGCGGGACAGGGTATTCACCCCTCCACTTT
TRBV6-6	TRBD1	TRBJ1-6	-	CASSSGQGRSPLHF	TGTGCCAGCAGTTCAGGACAGGGTCGGTCACCCCTCCACTTT
TRBV10-2	TRBD1	TRBJ2-7	-	CASRTGTGGGEQYF	TGCGCCAGCAGAACCGGGACAGGGGGGGGCGAGCAGTACTTC
TRBV27	-	TRBJ2-5	-	CASRIRGYGPQETQYF	TGTGCCAGCAGAATTCGGGGGTACGGCCCCCAAGAGACCCAGTACTTC
TRBV18	-	TRBJ2-5	-	CASLQGQETQYF	TGTGCCAGCTTACAGGGACAAGAGACCCAGTACTTC
TRBV4-2	-	TRBJ1-6	-	CASSQEGQSNSPLHF	TGTGCCAGCAGCCAAGAGGGGCAGAGTAATTCACCCCTCCACTTT
TRBV5-1	TRBD1	TRBJ1-6	-	CASSLGQGAMSSPLHF	TGCGCCAGCAGCTTAGGACAGGGGGCTATGAGTTCACCCCTCCACTTT
TRBV28	TRBD1	TRBJ1-4	-	CASSLEGQGNEKLFF	TGTGCCAGCAGTTTAGAGGGACAGGGGAATGAAAAACTGTTTTTT
TRBV4-1	TRBD2	TRBJ2-5	-	CASSQQAGGPAEAETQYF	TGCGCCAGCAGCCAACAAGCGGGGGGGCCGGCTGAGGCGGAGACCCAGTACTTC
TRBV7-9	-	TRBJ1-2	-	CASEGQPPNYGYTF	TGTGCCAGCGAGGGTCAGCCCCCTAACTATGGCTACACCTTC
TRBV5-1	TRBD2	TRBJ2-2	-	CASSTARTRGELFF	TGCGCCAGCAGCACGGCCCGGACTAGAGGGGAGCTGTTTTTT
TRBV5-6	-	TRBJ2-1	-	CASSYDTGRNEQFF	TGTGCCAGCAGTTACGACACGGGAAGGAATGAGCAGTTCTTC
TRBV6-1	-	TRBJ1-2	-	CASSEFKAGSIYGYTF	TGTGCCAGCAGTGAATTTAAGGCAGGGTCCATCTATGGCTACACCTTC
TRBV19	TRBD1	TRBJ1-1	-	CASSRTGDTEAFF	TGTGCCAGTAGTAGGACAGGGGACACTGAAGCTTTCTTT
TRBV6-1	TRBD1	TRBJ1-6	-	CASRYPGTDNSPLHF	TGTGCCAGCAGATACCCCGGGACAGATAATTCACCCCTCCACTTT
TRBV6-6	TRBD1	TRBJ1-2	-	CASSGLGTEYGYTF	TGTGCCAGCAGTGGCCTCGGGACAGAATATGGCTACACCTTC
TRBV12-5	-	TRBJ1-4	once	CASGLGAGIGEKLFF	TGTGCTAGTGGTTTGGGTGCAGGGATAGGTGAAAAACTGTTTTTT
TRBV12-5	TRBD1	TRBJ1-1	-	CASGWGTANTEAFF	TGTGCTAGTGGTTGGGGGACAGCTAACACTGAAGCTTTCTTT
TRBV5-1	TRBD1	TRBJ2-3	-	CASSLEGLRGRDTQYF	TGCGCCAGCAGCTTGGAGGGCCTTAGGGGGCGAGATACGCAGTATTTT
TRBV23-1	-	TRBJ1-5	once	CASSPRGKNQPQHF	TGCGCCAGCAGTCCCCGGGGTAAGAATCAGCCCCAGCATTTT
TRBV15	-	TRBJ2-2	-	CATSTGITGELFF	TGTGCCACCAGCACGGGGATTACCGGGGAGCTGTTTTTT
TRBV6-5	-	TRBJ1-2	-	CASTAGDGYTF	TGTGCCAGCACTGCAGGGGATGGCTACACCTTC
TRBV13	TRBD1	TRBJ1-4	-	CASSLGPTGGATNEKLFF	TGTGCCAGCAGCTTAGGCCCAACAGGGGGCGCGACTAATGAAAAACTGTTTTTT
TRBV6-1	-	TRBJ1-5	-	CASSDVGRGYQPQHF	TGTGCCAGCAGTGATGTTGGCAGGGGCTATCAGCCCCAGCATTTT
TRBV27	-	TRBJ1-2	-	CASSSIVPREGYGYTF	TGTGCCAGCAGTTCTATTGTACCTAGGGAGGGCTATGGCTACACCTTC
TRBV6-5	-	TRBJ1-4	-	CASSYSGVLNEKLFF	TGTGCCAGCAGTTACTCGGGCGTGTTAAATGAAAAACTGTTTTTT
TRBV5-1	-	TRBJ1-4	-	CASSLDSLREKLFF	TGCGCCAGCAGCTTAGACAGCCTCCGCGAAAAACTGTTTTTT
TRBV9	-	TRBJ2-1	-	CASARRGGDHNEQFF	TGTGCCAGCGCCCGGAGGGGGGGGGACCACAATGAGCAGTTCTTC
TRBV19	TRBD1	TRBJ1-6	-	CASSIVWTGNSPLHF	TGTGCCAGTAGTATAGTATGGACAGGGAATTCACCCCTCCACTTT
TRBV6-1	TRBD1	TRBJ1-2	-	CASITDRGDYGYTF	TGTGCCAGCATTACGGACAGGGGAGACTATGGCTACACCTTC
TRBV6-5	-	TRBJ1-2	-	CASSYSIGGGYGYTF	TGTGCCAGCAGTTACTCGATCGGTGGAGGCTATGGCTACACCTTC
TRBV4-2	-	TRBJ2-1	-	CASKDGQLYNEQFF	TGTGCCAGCAAAGACGGACAGCTCTACAATGAGCAGTTCTTC
TRBV7-6	TRBD1	TRBJ2-3	-	CASSRPDRGLLTTTYTQYF	TGTGCCAGCAGCCGACCCGACAGGGGGCTACTAACCACCACTTATACGCAGTATTTT
TRBV27	TRBD2	TRBJ2-3	-	CASSSGTSGGADTQYF	TGTGCCAGCAGTTCCGGGACTAGCGGGGGGGCAGATACGCAGTATTTT
TRBV12-5	TRBD1	TRBJ2-5	-	CASGWGTGQETQYF	TGTGCTAGTGGTTGGGGGACAGGTCAAGAGACCCAGTACTTC
TRBV7-7	TRBD1	TRBJ2-3	-	CASSPGTASTDTQYF	TGTGCCAGCAGCCCCGGGACAGCTAGCACAGATACGCAGTATTTT
TRBV10-1	TRBD1	TRBJ2-7	-	CASRPRTGGIEQYF	TGCGCCAGCAGACCTCGGACAGGGGGAATCGAGCAGTACTTC
TRBV19	-	TRBJ1-4	-	CASSSRDGNEKLFF	TGTGCCAGTAGTTCACGCGACGGGAATGAAAAACTGTTTTTT
TRBV14	-	TRBJ1-1	once	CASSLGASTEAFF	TGTGCCAGCAGCCTTGGGGCCAGCACTGAAGCTTTCTTT
TRBV5-6	TRBD1	TRBJ1-5	-	CASSPGGRSNQPQHF	TGTGCCAGCAGCCCAGGGGGAAGGAGCAATCAGCCCCAGCATTTT
TRBV2	TRBD1	TRBJ1-4	-	CAGQPGDRGKKLFF	TGTGCCGGCCAACCGGGGGACAGGGGAAAAAAACTGTTTTTT
TRBV4-1	-	TRBJ1-6	-	CASSQSGGDSPLHF	TGCGCCAGCAGCCAATCCGGGGGGGATTCACCCCTCCACTTT
TRBV18	TRBD1	TRBJ1-1	-	CASSPQGQMNTEAFF	TGTGCCAGCTCACCTCAGGGACAGATGAACACTGAAGCTTTCTTT
TRBV5-5	TRBD2	TRBJ2-2	-	CASSLLGGAVGELFF	TGTGCCAGCAGCTTGCTCGGGGGGGCCGTCGGGGAGCTGTTTTTT
TRBV5-1	-	TRBJ1-1	-	CASSFARGSAEAFF	TGCGCCAGCAGCTTTGCCAGGGGCAGCGCTGAAGCTTTCTTT
TRBV18	TRBD1	TRBJ1-6	-	CASSPPLMDRGNGSPLHF	TGTGCCAGCTCACCACCCTTGATGGACAGGGGGAACGGTTCACCCCTCCACTTT
TRBV10-2	TRBD1	TRBJ2-7	-	CASSHRGRNEQYF	TGCGCCAGCTCCCACAGGGGCCGAAACGAGCAGTACTTC